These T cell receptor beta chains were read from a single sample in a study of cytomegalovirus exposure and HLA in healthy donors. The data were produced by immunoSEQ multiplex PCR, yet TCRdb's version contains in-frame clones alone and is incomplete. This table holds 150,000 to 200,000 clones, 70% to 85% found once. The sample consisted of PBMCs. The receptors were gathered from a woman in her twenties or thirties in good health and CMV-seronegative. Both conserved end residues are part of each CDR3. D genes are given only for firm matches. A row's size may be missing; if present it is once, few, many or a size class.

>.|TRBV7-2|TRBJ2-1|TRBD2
TGTGCCAGCAGCTCCCGGTATAGCGGGGCTAACTACAATGAGCAGTTCTTC
CASSSRYSGANYNEQFF
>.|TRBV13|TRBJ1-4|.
TGTGCCAGCAGCTCCGAGGGTGAAAAACTGTTTTTT
CASSSEGEKLFF
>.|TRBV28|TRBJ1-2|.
TGTGCCAGCAGTTTATCACCTACAGGTCGTGGCTACACCTTC
CASSLSPTGRGYTF
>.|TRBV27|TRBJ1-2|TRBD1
TGTGCCAGCAGTTTATCCCGAGGGACAGGGGACTATGGCTACACCTTC
CASSLSRGTGDYGYTF
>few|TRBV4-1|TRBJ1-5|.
TGCGCCAGCAGCCAAGTGCAGGGTGATCAGCCCCAGCATTTT
CASSQVQGDQPQHF
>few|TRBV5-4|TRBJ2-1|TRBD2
TGTGCCAGCCCCGGGACTAGCTCCTACAATGAGCAGTTCTTC
CASPGTSSYNEQFF
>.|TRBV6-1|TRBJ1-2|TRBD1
TGTGCCAGCAGTGGGGGACAGGGAATTAACTATGGCTACACCTTC
CASSGGQGINYGYTF
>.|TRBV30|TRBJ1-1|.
TGTGCCTGGAACCCCAGGGGAAGGGATGGTGAAGCTTTCTTT
CAWNPRGRDGEAFF
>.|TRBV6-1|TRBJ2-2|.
TGTGCCAGCGGGCCCACCGGGGAGCTGTTTTTT
CASGPTGELFF
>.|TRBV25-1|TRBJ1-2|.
TGTGCCAGCAGCCCCCGGCAGGTTCCCCCTGGCTACACCTTC
CASSPRQVPPGYTF
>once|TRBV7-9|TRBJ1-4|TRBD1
TGTTCCAGCAGCGTACAGGGGGCTTTCGGGGAAAAACTGTTTTTT
CSSSVQGAFGEKLFF
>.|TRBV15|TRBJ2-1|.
TGTGCCACCAGCGACGACTCCTTCAATGAGCAGTTCTTC
CATSDDSFNEQFF
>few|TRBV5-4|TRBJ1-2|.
TGTGCCAGCAGCTCTCGACAGAACCTCCGAGGCTACACCTTC
CASSSRQNLRGYTF
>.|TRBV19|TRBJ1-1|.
TGTGCCAGTAGGCAGGGGCCTTACACTGAAGCTTTCTTT
CASRQGPYTEAFF
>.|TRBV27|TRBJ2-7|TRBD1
TGTGCCAGCAGCCTAGGGACAGACTCCTACGAGCAGTACTTC
CASSLGTDSYEQYF
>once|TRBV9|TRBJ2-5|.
TGTGCCAGCGCCCTAGGAGGGACTTCAAAAGGGACCCAGTACTTC
CASALGGTSKGTQYF
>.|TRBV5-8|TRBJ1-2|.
TGTGCCAGCAGCCCTACCCCAATCAGACTCCTGAACTATGGCTACACCTTC
CASSPTPIRLLNYGYTF
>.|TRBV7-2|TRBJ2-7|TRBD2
TGTGCCAGCAGCCGCCTGGGGGGGCGGGGGGATAGCTCCTACGAGCAGTACTTC
CASSRLGGRGDSSYEQYF
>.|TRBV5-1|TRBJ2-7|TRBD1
TGCGCCAGCAGCTGGACAGGGGGGGACTACGAGCAGTACTTC
CASSWTGGDYEQYF
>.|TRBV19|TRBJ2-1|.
TGTGCCAGTAGTATAGGCAGGGGTCGGGGTGAGCAGTTCTTC
CASSIGRGRGEQFF
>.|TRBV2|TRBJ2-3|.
TGTGCCAGCAGGGAACTAACTTCTAGCACAGATACGCAGTATTTT
CASRELTSSTDTQYF
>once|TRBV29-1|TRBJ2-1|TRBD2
TGCAGCAGCGGGAGGGCCGGTGAGGGTGAGCAGTTCTTC
CSSGRAGEGEQFF
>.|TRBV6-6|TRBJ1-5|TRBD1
TGTGCCAGCAGTTACTCGGACAGGGGGAGCAATCAGCCCCAGCATTTT
CASSYSDRGSNQPQHF
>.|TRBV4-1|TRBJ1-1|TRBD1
TGCGCCAGCAGCCAAGCAGAACAGGGGCCCTGGGAAGCTTTCTTT
CASSQAEQGPWEAFF
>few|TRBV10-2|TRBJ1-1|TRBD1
TGCGCCAGCAGGGACAGGGTCGGTCGCACTGAAGCTTTCTTT
CASRDRVGRTEAFF
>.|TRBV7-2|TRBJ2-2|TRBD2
TGTGCCAGCTGCTACCGGGGGGGGACCGGGGAGCTGTTTTTT
CASCYRGGTGELFF
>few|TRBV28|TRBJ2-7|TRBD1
TGTGCCAGCAGTAACAGGGGGCGCCAGGGTCTCTACGAGCAGTACTTC
CASSNRGRQGLYEQYF
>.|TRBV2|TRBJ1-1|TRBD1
TGTGCCAGCAGTGAAGCGTGGGGTACAGGGGTGAAGAACACTGAAGCTTTCTTT
CASSEAWGTGVKNTEAFF
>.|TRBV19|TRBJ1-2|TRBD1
TGTGCCAGTAGTATGTCAGGGGGCATTAACTATGGCTACACCTTC
CASSMSGGINYGYTF
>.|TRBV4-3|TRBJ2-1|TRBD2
TGCGCCAGCAGCCAAGAGAAGAGACTAGCCGACAATGAGCAGTTCTTC
CASSQEKRLADNEQFF
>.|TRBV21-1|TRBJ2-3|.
TGTGCCAGCAGATTACAGGGTTCAGATACGCAGTATTTT
CASRLQGSDTQYF
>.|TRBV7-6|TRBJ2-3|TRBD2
TGTGCCAGCAGCCTCCACCTGGGGGAGACTAGCGGTACAGATACGCAGTATTTT
CASSLHLGETSGTDTQYF
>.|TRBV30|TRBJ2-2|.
TGTGCCTGGAAGGGAGGACACGAAAACACCGGGGAGCTGTTTTTT
CAWKGGHENTGELFF
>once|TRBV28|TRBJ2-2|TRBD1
TGTGCCAGCAGTCTTACAGGGGGCGCCGGGGAGCTGTTTTTT
CASSLTGGAGELFF
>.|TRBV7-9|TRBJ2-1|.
TGTGCCAGCAGCCGGGCTGGGGACCCGGGGGTGCAGTTCTTC
CASSRAGDPGVQFF
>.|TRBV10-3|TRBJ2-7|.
TGTGCCATCAGTGAGGGCGACTTAGAGCAGTACTTC
CAISEGDLEQYF
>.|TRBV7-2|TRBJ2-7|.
TGTGCCAGCAGCCTAACAGGTTTCTACGAGCAGTACTTC
CASSLTGFYEQYF
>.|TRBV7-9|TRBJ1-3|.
TGTGCCAGCAGCGCGGGGGTCACTGGAAACACCATATATTTT
CASSAGVTGNTIYF
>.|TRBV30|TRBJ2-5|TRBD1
TGTGCCTGGATGGACAGGGGGCATAGGGAGACCCAGTACTTC
CAWMDRGHRETQYF
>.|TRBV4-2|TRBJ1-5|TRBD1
TGTGCCAGCAGCCAAGATCCGACAGGGGGCGAGGGTCAGCCCCAGCATTTT
CASSQDPTGGEGQPQHF
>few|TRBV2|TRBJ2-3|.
TGTGCCAGCAGTGAAGGGCAGAGCACAGATACGCAGTATTTT
CASSEGQSTDTQYF
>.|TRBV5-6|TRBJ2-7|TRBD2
TGTGCCAGCAGCAAGGGACTAGCGGGAGTAGCCTACGAGCAGTACTTC
CASSKGLAGVAYEQYF
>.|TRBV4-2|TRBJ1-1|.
TGTGCCAGCAGCCAAGAACGAATCAGTGTGAACACTGAAGCTTTCTTT
CASSQERISVNTEAFF
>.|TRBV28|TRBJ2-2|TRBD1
TGTGCCAGCAGTTTAGGGACAGGGGGTCCCGGGGAGCTGTTTTTT
CASSLGTGGPGELFF
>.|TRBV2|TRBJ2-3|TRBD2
TGTGCCAGCGATCTAGCGGGGGGTATAGATACGCAGTATTTT
CASDLAGGIDTQYF
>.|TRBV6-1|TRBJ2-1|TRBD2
TGTGCCAGCAAAGCGGGAGACCACAATGAGCAGTTCTTC
CASKAGDHNEQFF
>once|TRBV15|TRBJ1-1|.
TGTGCCACCAGCAGCCTCGCGCAGGGCGAAGCTTTCTTT
CATSSLAQGEAFF
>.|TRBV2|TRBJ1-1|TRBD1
TGTGCCAGCAGTGGACAGGGCGAAACTGAAGCTTTCTTT
CASSGQGETEAFF
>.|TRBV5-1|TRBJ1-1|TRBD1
TGCGCCAGCAGCAGGATAACCCCGGGACAGGGTAACACTGAAGCTTTCTTT
CASSRITPGQGNTEAFF
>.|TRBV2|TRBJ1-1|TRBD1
TGTGCCAGCAGAAAACAGGGGATTACGGGTCCAACGAACACTGAAGCTTTCTTT
CASRKQGITGPTNTEAFF
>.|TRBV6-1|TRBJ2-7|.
TGTGCCAGCAGTGAAGTTCAGGGGTCCCACGAGCAGTACTTC
CASSEVQGSHEQYF
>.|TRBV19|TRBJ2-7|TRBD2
TGTGCCAGTAGGTTGGGCGGGAGTCTTTCCTACGAGCAGTACTTC
CASRLGGSLSYEQYF